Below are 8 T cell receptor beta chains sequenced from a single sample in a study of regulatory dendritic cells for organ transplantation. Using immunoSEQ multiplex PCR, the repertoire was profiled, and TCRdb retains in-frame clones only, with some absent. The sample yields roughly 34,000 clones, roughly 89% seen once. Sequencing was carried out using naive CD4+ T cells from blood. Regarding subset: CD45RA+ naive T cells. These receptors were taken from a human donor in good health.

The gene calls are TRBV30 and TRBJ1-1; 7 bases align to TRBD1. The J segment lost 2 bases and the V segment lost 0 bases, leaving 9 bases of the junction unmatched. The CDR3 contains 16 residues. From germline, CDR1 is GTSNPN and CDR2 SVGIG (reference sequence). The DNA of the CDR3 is TGTGCCTGGAGTGTCGGAGGGGGCAGCCTTAACACTGAAGCTTTCTTT. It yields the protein CAWSVGGGSLNTEAFF.

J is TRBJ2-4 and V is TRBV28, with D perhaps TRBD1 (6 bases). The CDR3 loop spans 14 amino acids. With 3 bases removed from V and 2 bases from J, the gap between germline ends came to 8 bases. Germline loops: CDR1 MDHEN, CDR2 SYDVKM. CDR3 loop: CASSLRGTKNIQYF. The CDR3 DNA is TGTGCCAGCAGTTTGAGGGGGACCAAAAACATTCAGTACTTC. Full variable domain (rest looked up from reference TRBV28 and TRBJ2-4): DVKVTQSSRYLVKRTGEKVFLECVQDMDHENMFWYRQDPGLGLRLIYFSYDVKMKEKGDIPEGYSVSREKKERFSLILESASTNQTSMYLCASSLRGTKNIQYFGAGTRLSVL.

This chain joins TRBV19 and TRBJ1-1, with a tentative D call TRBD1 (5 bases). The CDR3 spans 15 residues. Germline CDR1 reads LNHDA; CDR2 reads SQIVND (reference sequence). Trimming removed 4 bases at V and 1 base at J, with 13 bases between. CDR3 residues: CASSKRTTANTEAFF. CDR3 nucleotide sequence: TGTGCCAGTAGTAAACGAACGACAGCGAACACTGAAGCTTTCTTT.

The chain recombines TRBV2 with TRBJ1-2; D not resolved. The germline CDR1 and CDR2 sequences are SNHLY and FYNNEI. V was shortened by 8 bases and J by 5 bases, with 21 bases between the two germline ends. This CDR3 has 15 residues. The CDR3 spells CASPVVSTSEYGYTF. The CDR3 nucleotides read TGTGCCAGCCCAGTTGTTTCCACCTCGGAGTATGGCTACACCTTC. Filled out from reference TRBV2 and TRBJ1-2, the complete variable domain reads EPEVTQTPSHQVTQMGQEVILRCVPISNHLYFYWYRQILGQKVEFLVSFYNNEISEKSEIFDDQFSVERPDGSNFTLKIRSTKLEDSAMYFCASPVVSTSEYGYTFGSGTRLTVV.

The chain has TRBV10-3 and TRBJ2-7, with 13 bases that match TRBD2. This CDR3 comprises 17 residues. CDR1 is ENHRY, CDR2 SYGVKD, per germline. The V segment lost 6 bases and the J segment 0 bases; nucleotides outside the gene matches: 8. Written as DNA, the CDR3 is TGTGCCATCAGGGACCCACTAGCGGGGGGGATCTCCTACGAGCAGTACTTC. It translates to CAIRDPLAGGISYEQYF.

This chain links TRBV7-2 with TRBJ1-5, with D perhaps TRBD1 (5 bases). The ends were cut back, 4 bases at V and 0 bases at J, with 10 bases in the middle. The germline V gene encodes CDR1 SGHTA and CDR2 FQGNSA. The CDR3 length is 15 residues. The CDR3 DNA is TGTGCCAGCAGCTGGGGCGGGACTAGCAATCAGCCCCAGCATTTT. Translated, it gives CASSWGGTSNQPQHF.

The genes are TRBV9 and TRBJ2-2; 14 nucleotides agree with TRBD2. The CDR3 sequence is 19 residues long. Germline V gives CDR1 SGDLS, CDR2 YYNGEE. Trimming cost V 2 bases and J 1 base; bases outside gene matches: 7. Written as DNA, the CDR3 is TGTGCCAGCAGCGTTAGGACTAGCGGGGGGCCTATGAACACCGGGGAGCTGTTTTTT. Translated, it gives CASSVRTSGGPMNTGELFF.

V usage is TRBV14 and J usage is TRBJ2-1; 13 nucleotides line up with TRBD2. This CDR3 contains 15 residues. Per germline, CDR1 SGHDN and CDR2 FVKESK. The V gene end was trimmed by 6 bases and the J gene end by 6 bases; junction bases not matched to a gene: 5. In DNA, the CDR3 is TGTGCCAGCAGACCTTGGACTAGCGGGAGCAATGAGCAGTTCTTC. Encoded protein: CASRPWTSGSNEQFF. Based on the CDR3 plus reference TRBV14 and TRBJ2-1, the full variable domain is EAGVTQFPSHSVIEKGQTVTLRCDPISGHDNLYWYRRVMGKEIKFLLHFVKESKQDESGMPNNRFLAERTGGTYSTLKVQPAELEDSGVYFCASRPWTSGSNEQFFGPGTRLTVL.